This is a list of T cell receptor beta chains from one sample in a study of radiotherapy plus CTLA-4 blockade in lung cancer. This table comes from immunoSEQ multiplex PCR, and its TCRdb copy is limited to in-frame clones, with some not included. The sample carries around 100,000 clones, roughly 74% recorded once. Sequences were derived from peripheral blood, sampled from a patient treated with radiotherapy plus ipilimumab. All receptors derive from a human donor with non-small cell lung cancer who had a partial response to radiotherapy plus ipilimumab. Some clones in this sample may be carry-over from other donors' samples. CDR3s include the opening cysteine and the closing phenylalanine or tryptophan. The order of the fields is clone size, J gene, V gene, D gene, CDR3 DNA, CDR3 protein. A D gene is named only where the DNA matches it firmly. For some rows the clone size is stated as once, few or many, or as a class when expanded; others skip it.

clone size: NA; J gene: TRBJ2-1; V gene: TRBV19; D gene: TRBD2; CDR3 DNA: TGTGCCAGTAGTATAGCACGGACTAGCGGGAGGGCCAATGGAATGAATGAGCAGTTCTTC; CDR3 protein: CASSIARTSGRANGMNEQFF
clone size: NA; J gene: TRBJ2-7; V gene: TRBV5-1; D gene: NA; CDR3 DNA: TGCGCCAGCAGCCCGGAGGGATACTACGAGCAGTACTTC; CDR3 protein: CASSPEGYYEQYF
clone size: NA; J gene: TRBJ1-3; V gene: TRBV19; D gene: TRBD1; CDR3 DNA: TGTGCCAGTAGTATGGGACAGGGAAACTCTGGAAACACCATATATTTT; CDR3 protein: CASSMGQGNSGNTIYF
clone size: NA; J gene: TRBJ1-2; V gene: TRBV6-6; D gene: TRBD1; CDR3 DNA: TGTGCCAGCAGTAACCAACAGGGGGATACCTATGGCTACACCTTC; CDR3 protein: CASSNQQGDTYGYTF
clone size: few; J gene: TRBJ2-3; V gene: TRBV4-2; D gene: TRBD2; CDR3 DNA: TGTGCCAGCAGCCAAGATCCGGGGACTAGCGGGAGTGCGCAGTATTTT; CDR3 protein: CASSQDPGTSGSAQYF
clone size: NA; J gene: TRBJ2-7; V gene: TRBV6-5; D gene: NA; CDR3 DNA: TGTGCCAGCAGCCCCTATCAGGGCTACGAGCAGTACTTC; CDR3 protein: CASSPYQGYEQYF
clone size: NA; J gene: TRBJ1-3; V gene: TRBV5-1; D gene: TRBD1; CDR3 DNA: TGCGCCAGCAGCTTGGGACAGGGGGGAAACACCATATATTTT; CDR3 protein: CASSLGQGGNTIYF
clone size: few; J gene: TRBJ1-2; V gene: TRBV5-4; D gene: TRBD1; CDR3 DNA: TGTGCCAGCAGCTTGGTGGGCTGGGGACAGAGATATGGCTACACCTTC; CDR3 protein: CASSLVGWGQRYGYTF
clone size: NA; J gene: TRBJ2-3; V gene: TRBV19; D gene: TRBD2; CDR3 DNA: TGTGCCAGTAGTTTCGGGGGGGCCACAGATACGCAGTATTTT; CDR3 protein: CASSFGGATDTQYF
clone size: once; J gene: TRBJ1-2; V gene: TRBV14; D gene: NA; CDR3 DNA: TGTGCCAGCAGCCAAGGCATGAGGGTCACCAACTATGGCTACACCTTC; CDR3 protein: CASSQGMRVTNYGYTF
clone size: once; J gene: TRBJ2-2; V gene: TRBV7-2; D gene: TRBD2; CDR3 DNA: TGTGCCAGCAGCCCCGGGACTAGCGGGGGAGGGCGCACCGGGGAGCTGTTTTTT; CDR3 protein: CASSPGTSGGGRTGELFF
clone size: NA; J gene: TRBJ1-2; V gene: TRBV2; D gene: TRBD1; CDR3 DNA: TGTGCCAGCAGCCGGGACAGGACGTTATATGGCTACACCTTC; CDR3 protein: CASSRDRTLYGYTF
clone size: NA; J gene: TRBJ2-3; V gene: TRBV10-1; D gene: NA; CDR3 DNA: TGCGCCAGCAGTGACAACGTCCCGGGAGCCACGCAGTATTTT; CDR3 protein: CASSDNVPGATQYF
clone size: NA; J gene: TRBJ1-2; V gene: TRBV7-9; D gene: TRBD1; CDR3 DNA: TGTGCCAGCAGCCTACTAGGGGGCGCGGATGGCTACACCTTC; CDR3 protein: CASSLLGGADGYTF
clone size: once; J gene: TRBJ2-1; V gene: TRBV10-3; D gene: NA; CDR3 DNA: TGTGCCATCAGCGGGGTTGATGAGCAGTTCTTC; CDR3 protein: CAISGVDEQFF
clone size: NA; J gene: TRBJ2-7; V gene: TRBV9; D gene: TRBD1; CDR3 DNA: TGTGCCACCCGGGACAGCTTAGTCAACGAGCAGTACTTC; CDR3 protein: CATRDSLVNEQYF
clone size: NA; J gene: TRBJ2-1; V gene: TRBV11-3; D gene: TRBD1; CDR3 DNA: TGTGCCAGTATGACAGGGCCCGTCTCCTACAATGAGCAGTTCTTC; CDR3 protein: CASMTGPVSYNEQFF
clone size: NA; J gene: TRBJ1-5; V gene: TRBV6-5; D gene: TRBD1; CDR3 DNA: TGTGCCAGCAGACTAACGGGACAGGCCCATCAGCCCCAGCATTTT; CDR3 protein: CASRLTGQAHQPQHF
clone size: NA; J gene: TRBJ2-7; V gene: TRBV9; D gene: NA; CDR3 DNA: TGTGCCAGCAGCGTATCCCCGTTTTCGTCTGACGAGCAGTACTTC; CDR3 protein: CASSVSPFSSDEQYF
clone size: NA; J gene: TRBJ2-1; V gene: TRBV19; D gene: NA; CDR3 DNA: TGTGCCAGTAGTATATCCGCGGACAATGAGCAGTTCTTC; CDR3 protein: CASSISADNEQFF
clone size: once; J gene: TRBJ1-1; V gene: TRBV5-5; D gene: NA; CDR3 DNA: TGTGCCAGCAGCTTGTGGGACAACGACGCTGAAGCTTTCTTT; CDR3 protein: CASSLWDNDAEAFF
clone size: NA; J gene: TRBJ2-5; V gene: TRBV19; D gene: TRBD2; CDR3 DNA: TGTGCCAGTAGAAGCGGGAGCGAAGAGACCCAGTACTTC; CDR3 protein: CASRSGSEETQYF
clone size: NA; J gene: TRBJ2-1; V gene: TRBV9; D gene: TRBD2; CDR3 DNA: TGTGCCAGCAGCGCCCGGGGCGGGGGGGCCAATGAGCAGTTCTTC; CDR3 protein: CASSARGGGANEQFF
clone size: NA; J gene: TRBJ1-6; V gene: TRBV18; D gene: TRBD1; CDR3 DNA: TGTGCCAGCTCACCGGGACAGGGTTTAGTTTATAGGAATTCACCCCTCCACTTT; CDR3 protein: CASSPGQGLVYRNSPLHF
clone size: NA; J gene: TRBJ1-1; V gene: TRBV15; D gene: NA; CDR3 DNA: TGTGCCACCAGCAGAGGAGGGCAACTCACTGAAGCTTTCTTT; CDR3 protein: CATSRGGQLTEAFF
clone size: NA; J gene: TRBJ2-5; V gene: TRBV29-1; D gene: TRBD1; CDR3 DNA: TGCAGCGTTTTCACAGGGGGCAGGCAAGAGACCCAGTACTTC; CDR3 protein: CSVFTGGRQETQYF
clone size: NA; J gene: TRBJ1-4; V gene: TRBV23-1; D gene: NA; CDR3 DNA: TGCGCCAGCAGTCAACAGGGCCCACAGGGCAAACTGTTTTTT; CDR3 protein: CASSQQGPQGKLFF
clone size: NA; J gene: TRBJ1-2; V gene: TRBV28; D gene: TRBD1; CDR3 DNA: TGTGCCAGCAGTAACGGACAGGGGGCCTCTCGTGGCTACACCTTC; CDR3 protein: CASSNGQGASRGYTF
clone size: NA; J gene: TRBJ2-3; V gene: TRBV21-1; D gene: NA; CDR3 DNA: TGTGCCACCGACCACGGACCCGGACTAGCGGGAAAGTCAGATACGCAGTATTTT; CDR3 protein: CATDHGPGLAGKSDTQYF
clone size: NA; J gene: TRBJ2-3; V gene: TRBV6-1; D gene: NA; CDR3 DNA: TGTGCCAGCAGACTGGCAGGACACACAGATACGCAGTATTTT; CDR3 protein: CASRLAGHTDTQYF
clone size: NA; J gene: TRBJ1-5; V gene: TRBV5-5; D gene: NA; CDR3 DNA: TGTGCCAGCAGCTTAGGGGGGGCTCAGCCCCAGCATTTT; CDR3 protein: CASSLGGAQPQHF
clone size: NA; J gene: TRBJ2-7; V gene: TRBV7-9; D gene: TRBD2; CDR3 DNA: TGTGCCAGCAGCTTAGGGGGCGGGAGGAGCATCGAGCAGTACTTC; CDR3 protein: CASSLGGGRSIEQYF
clone size: NA; J gene: TRBJ1-2; V gene: TRBV27; D gene: TRBD1; CDR3 DNA: TGTGCCAGCAGTGGCACAACAGGGGGCTATGGCTACACCTTC; CDR3 protein: CASSGTTGGYGYTF
clone size: NA; J gene: TRBJ2-5; V gene: TRBV10-2; D gene: TRBD1; CDR3 DNA: TGCGCCAGCAGTGACGACAGGGGGGGCGAGACCCAGTACTTC; CDR3 protein: CASSDDRGGETQYF
clone size: NA; J gene: TRBJ1-2; V gene: TRBV5-8; D gene: NA; CDR3 DNA: TGTGCCAGCAGCTTGGTACGGTCCTATGGCTACACCTTC; CDR3 protein: CASSLVRSYGYTF
clone size: NA; J gene: TRBJ1-1; V gene: TRBV27; D gene: TRBD1; CDR3 DNA: TGTGCCAGCAGCGGACAGGGATCTTACCCCAATCAGAACACTGAAGCTTTCTTT; CDR3 protein: CASSGQGSYPNQNTEAFF
clone size: NA; J gene: TRBJ2-7; V gene: TRBV27; D gene: NA; CDR3 DNA: TGTGCCAGCAGAGGCAGGGCTCCCTACGAGCAGTACTTC; CDR3 protein: CASRGRAPYEQYF
clone size: few; J gene: TRBJ1-6; V gene: TRBV5-6; D gene: NA; CDR3 DNA: TGTGCCAGCAGCTTGGTCGGGGGGGCGGATTCACCCCTCCACTTT; CDR3 protein: CASSLVGGADSPLHF
clone size: NA; J gene: TRBJ2-5; V gene: TRBV10-1; D gene: TRBD1; CDR3 DNA: TGCGCCAGCACCTACAGGGGCCAAGAGACCCAGTACTTC; CDR3 protein: CASTYRGQETQYF
clone size: NA; J gene: TRBJ2-1; V gene: TRBV11-2; D gene: NA; CDR3 DNA: TGTGCCAGCAGCTACTCAGGTGAGCAGTTCTTC; CDR3 protein: CASSYSGEQFF
clone size: NA; J gene: TRBJ2-2; V gene: TRBV9; D gene: TRBD2; CDR3 DNA: TGTGCCAGCAGCGTCTACCCGACTAGCGGTAACACCGGGGAGCTGTTTTTT; CDR3 protein: CASSVYPTSGNTGELFF
clone size: NA; J gene: TRBJ2-6; V gene: TRBV18; D gene: TRBD2; CDR3 DNA: TGTGCCAGCGCGGATTCGGGGGGGTATACTGGGGCCAACGTCCTGACTTTC; CDR3 protein: CASADSGGYTGANVLTF
clone size: few; J gene: TRBJ2-5; V gene: TRBV28; D gene: NA; CDR3 DNA: TGTGCCAGCAGTTTAAGGTGGGAGTCGAAGACCCAGTACTTC; CDR3 protein: CASSLRWESKTQYF
clone size: NA; J gene: TRBJ1-2; V gene: TRBV7-3; D gene: NA; CDR3 DNA: TGTGCCAGCAGCTTACAGGGGTTTAGCTATGGCTACACCTTC; CDR3 protein: CASSLQGFSYGYTF
clone size: NA; J gene: TRBJ1-2; V gene: TRBV7-8; D gene: NA; CDR3 DNA: TGTGCCAGCAGCTGGGGGGACGGTCGGAGGTATGGCTACACCTTC; CDR3 protein: CASSWGDGRRYGYTF
clone size: once; J gene: TRBJ2-7; V gene: TRBV7-8; D gene: TRBD1; CDR3 DNA: TGTGCCAGCAGCCCTGATAGGGGGCGCGAGCAGTACTTC; CDR3 protein: CASSPDRGREQYF
clone size: NA; J gene: TRBJ2-1; V gene: TRBV18; D gene: TRBD1; CDR3 DNA: TGTGCCAGCTCACCCAGACAGGGCTCCTACAATGAGCAGTTCTTC; CDR3 protein: CASSPRQGSYNEQFF
clone size: NA; J gene: TRBJ1-2; V gene: TRBV11-2; D gene: TRBD1; CDR3 DNA: TGTGCCAGCAGCTCAGACAGGGTTTACTATGGCTACACCTTC; CDR3 protein: CASSSDRVYYGYTF
clone size: NA; J gene: TRBJ2-1; V gene: TRBV11-2; D gene: NA; CDR3 DNA: TGTGCCAGCAGCTTAGATCTCGGCGGTTACAATGAGCAGTTCTTC; CDR3 protein: CASSLDLGGYNEQFF
clone size: NA; J gene: TRBJ1-5; V gene: TRBV6-6; D gene: TRBD1; CDR3 DNA: TGTGCCAGCAGCCAGGACAGGGAAGGAGGGCCCCAGCATTTT; CDR3 protein: CASSQDREGGPQHF
clone size: few; J gene: TRBJ2-7; V gene: TRBV9; D gene: TRBD1; CDR3 DNA: TGTGCCAGCAGCCCCTCGGGACAGGGTTCCTACGAGCAGTACTTC; CDR3 protein: CASSPSGQGSYEQYF
clone size: few; J gene: TRBJ2-5; V gene: TRBV5-1; D gene: TRBD1; CDR3 DNA: TGCGCCAGCAGCCAACGGACAGGGGGGCCAGAGACCCAGTACTTC; CDR3 protein: CASSQRTGGPETQYF
clone size: NA; J gene: TRBJ1-2; V gene: TRBV12-5; D gene: NA; CDR3 DNA: TGTGCTAGTGGCTTCCCTACCTATGGCTACACCTTC; CDR3 protein: CASGFPTYGYTF
clone size: NA; J gene: TRBJ2-3; V gene: TRBV5-8; D gene: NA; CDR3 DNA: TGTGCCAGCACTTGGGCCCCAGGACTGCTCACAGATACGCAGTATTTT; CDR3 protein: CASTWAPGLLTDTQYF
clone size: once; J gene: TRBJ2-4; V gene: TRBV13; D gene: NA; CDR3 DNA: TGTGCCAGCAGCTTAGGGCGGGGCCGGTTGGGCAAAAACATTCAGTACTTC; CDR3 protein: CASSLGRGRLGKNIQYF
clone size: NA; J gene: TRBJ2-3; V gene: TRBV18; D gene: NA; CDR3 DNA: TGTGCCAGCTCAAAAGAGGCGGGACTTTCCACAGATACGCAGTATTTT; CDR3 protein: CASSKEAGLSTDTQYF
clone size: few; J gene: TRBJ1-1; V gene: TRBV5-1; D gene: TRBD1; CDR3 DNA: TGCGCCAGCAGCACCGGACAGGGGGGGACTGAAGCTTTCTTT; CDR3 protein: CASSTGQGGTEAFF
clone size: few; J gene: TRBJ1-1; V gene: TRBV19; D gene: NA; CDR3 DNA: TGTGCCAGTAATGTGGGAGAAGACACTGAAGCTTTCTTT; CDR3 protein: CASNVGEDTEAFF